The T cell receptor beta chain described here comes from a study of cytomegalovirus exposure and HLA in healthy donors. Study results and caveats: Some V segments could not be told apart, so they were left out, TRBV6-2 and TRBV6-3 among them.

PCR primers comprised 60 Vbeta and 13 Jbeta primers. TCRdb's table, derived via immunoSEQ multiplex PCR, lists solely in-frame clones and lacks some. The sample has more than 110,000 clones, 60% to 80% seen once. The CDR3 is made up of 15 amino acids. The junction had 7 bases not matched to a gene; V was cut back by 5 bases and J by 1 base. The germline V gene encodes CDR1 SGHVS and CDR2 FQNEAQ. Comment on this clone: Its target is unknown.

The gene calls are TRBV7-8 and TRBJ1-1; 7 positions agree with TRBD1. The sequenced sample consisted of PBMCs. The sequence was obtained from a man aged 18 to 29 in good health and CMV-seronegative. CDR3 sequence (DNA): TGTGCCAGCAGCCAAACCTGGACAGGGAACACTGAAGCTTTCTTT. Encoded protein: CASSQTWTGNTEAFF.